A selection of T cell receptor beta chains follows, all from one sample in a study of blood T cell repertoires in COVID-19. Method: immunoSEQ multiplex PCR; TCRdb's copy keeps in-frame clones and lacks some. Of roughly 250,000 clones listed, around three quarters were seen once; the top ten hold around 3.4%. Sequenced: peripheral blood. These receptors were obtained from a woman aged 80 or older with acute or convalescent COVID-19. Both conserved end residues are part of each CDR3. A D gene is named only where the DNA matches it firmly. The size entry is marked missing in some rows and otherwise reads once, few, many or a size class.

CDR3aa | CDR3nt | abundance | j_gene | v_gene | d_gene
CASRLDTNYGYTF | TGTGCCAGCAGGCTTGACACTAACTATGGCTACACCTTC | - | TRBJ1-2 | TRBV6-5 | -
CASSLVPGQGYGYTF | TGTGCCAGCAGCTTAGTCCCTGGACAGGGCTATGGCTACACCTTC | - | TRBJ1-2 | TRBV7-2 | TRBD1
CASSYSIGGRETQYF | TGTGCCAGCAGTTACTCGATCGGGGGGCGTGAGACCCAGTACTTC | - | TRBJ2-5 | TRBV6-5 | -
CASSLNGADEQFF | TGTGCCAGCAGCTTGAACGGTGCCGATGAGCAGTTCTTC | - | TRBJ2-1 | TRBV5-4 | -
CASSPQANNSPLHF | TGTGCCAGCAGTCCTCAGGCAAATAATTCACCCCTCCACTTT | many | TRBJ1-6 | TRBV2 | -
CAWSGGTGGLAGPTYNEQFF | TGTGCCTGGAGTGGCGGGACAGGGGGACTAGCGGGGCCGACCTACAATGAGCAGTTCTTC | - | TRBJ2-1 | TRBV30 | TRBD2
CASSDSAGRTDTQYF | TGTGCCAGCAGTGATTCCGCGGGGCGCACAGATACGCAGTATTTT | - | TRBJ2-3 | TRBV2 | -
CASSQEGSGGETQYF | TGCGCCAGCAGCCAAGAGGGAAGCGGGGGGGAGACCCAGTACTTC | - | TRBJ2-5 | TRBV4-3 | TRBD2
CASSPTGAGEQYF | TGTGCCAGCAGCCCGACAGGGGCGGGAGAGCAGTACTTC | - | TRBJ2-7 | TRBV12-3/TRBV12-4 | TRBD1
CASRDRGLFSEKLFF | TGTGCCAGCAGGGACAGGGGGTTGTTTAGTGAAAAACTGTTTTTT | - | TRBJ1-4 | TRBV2 | TRBD1
CASSRSRGAGELFF | TGTGCCAGCAGCCGATCCAGGGGGGCCGGGGAGCTGTTTTTT | - | TRBJ2-2 | TRBV3-1/TRBV3-2 | -
CASSQWRGQGDEKLFF | TGCGCCAGCAGCCAATGGAGGGGACAGGGGGATGAAAAACTGTTTTTT | - | TRBJ1-4 | TRBV4-3 | TRBD1
CASSRERNSRYTF | TGTGCCAGCAGCCGCGAAAGGAACAGCCGCTACACCTTC | - | TRBJ1-2 | TRBV7-8 | -
CASSRRQVLLDTIYF | TGTGCCAGCAGCCGGCGACAGGTCCTGCTCGACACCATATATTTT | - | TRBJ1-3 | TRBV14 | -
CATYLGQGEGATEAFF | TGTGCCACCTACCTCGGACAGGGTGAGGGGGCCACTGAAGCTTTCTTT | - | TRBJ1-1 | TRBV24-1 | TRBD1
CASSSRDSGLGEQFF | TGTGCCAGCAGTTCCCGGGACAGTGGGTTGGGTGAGCAGTTCTTC | - | TRBJ2-1 | TRBV6-5 | TRBD1
CATSRDPDQPQHF | TGTGCCACCAGCAGAGATCCAGATCAGCCCCAGCATTTT | - | TRBJ1-5 | TRBV15 | -
CASSPQRGLSNNEQFF | TGTGCCAGCAGCCCGCAGAGAGGACTAAGCAACAATGAGCAGTTCTTC | - | TRBJ2-1 | TRBV5-6 | -
CATSDRTGGTDTQYF | TGTGCCACCAGTGATCGGACAGGGGGCACAGATACGCAGTATTTT | - | TRBJ2-3 | TRBV24-1 | TRBD1
CASSQAGAGGEYEQYF | TGCGCCAGCAGCCAAGCCGGAGCGGGGGGGGAATACGAGCAGTACTTC | - | TRBJ2-7 | TRBV4-3 | TRBD2
CASRLAGGSYNEQFF | TGCGCCAGCCGTCTAGCGGGAGGTTCCTACAATGAGCAGTTCTTC | - | TRBJ2-1 | TRBV5-1 | TRBD2
CSVEGQTYEQYF | TGCAGCGTTGAGGGACAGACCTACGAGCAGTACTTC | - | TRBJ2-7 | TRBV29-1 | TRBD1
CASSDATGGRFTGEQYF | TGTGCCAGCAGCGACGCGACAGGGGGGAGATTTACGGGCGAGCAGTACTTC | - | TRBJ2-7 | TRBV7-9 | TRBD1
CASSYSSASGQETQYF | TGTGCCAGCAGTTACTCGAGCGCAAGCGGTCAAGAGACCCAGTACTTC | - | TRBJ2-5 | TRBV6-5 | -
CASSQNRAGQPQHF | TGTGCCAGCAGCCAAAACAGGGCTGGGCAGCCCCAGCATTTT | - | TRBJ1-5 | TRBV3-1/TRBV3-2 | -
CASSFGTQGQGMSTEAFF | TGTGCCAGCAGCTTCGGTACACAGGGACAAGGGATGAGCACTGAAGCTTTCTTT | - | TRBJ1-1 | TRBV5-4 | -
CATSRDRTSITHYGYTF | TGTGCCACCAGCAGAGATCGAACAAGTATAACCCACTATGGCTACACCTTC | - | TRBJ1-2 | TRBV15 | -
CASSQKGGGAYEQYF | TGTGCCAGCAGCCAGAAGGGCGGGGGGGCATACGAGCAGTACTTC | few | TRBJ2-7 | TRBV3-1/TRBV3-2 | TRBD2
CAIRQTGQGDTIYF | TGTGCCATCAGACAGACCGGACAGGGGGACACCATATATTTT | - | TRBJ1-3 | TRBV10-3 | TRBD1
CAISTGTSGSGDEQFF | TGTGCCATCAGCACCGGGACTAGCGGATCCGGAGATGAGCAGTTCTTC | - | TRBJ2-1 | TRBV10-3 | TRBD2
CASSYELDRETYEQYF | TGTGCCAGCAGTTACGAGCTTGACAGGGAGACCTACGAGCAGTACTTC | few | TRBJ2-7 | TRBV6-9 | TRBD1
CASSLAGQSAYNEQFF | TGCGCCAGCAGCTTGGCGGGACAGTCCGCCTACAATGAGCAGTTCTTC | - | TRBJ2-1 | TRBV5-1 | TRBD1
CATSTNRGLGYTF | TGTGCCACCAGCACTAACAGGGGATTGGGCTACACCTTC | - | TRBJ1-2 | TRBV15 | TRBD1
CASSQEGTVYGYTF | TGCGCCAGCAGCCAAGAGGGGACAGTCTATGGCTACACCTTC | few | TRBJ1-2 | TRBV4-1 | TRBD1
CASSLTGGGNSPLHF | TGTGCCAGCAGTCTCACAGGGGGCGGGAATTCACCCCTCCACTTT | - | TRBJ1-6 | TRBV3-1/TRBV3-2 | TRBD1
CASSPFPSGGDTQYF | TGTGCCAGCTCACCGTTTCCTAGCGGGGGGGATACGCAGTATTTT | - | TRBJ2-3 | TRBV18 | TRBD2
CASSSINFRGSPLHF | TGTGCCAGCAGTTCCATTAATTTTAGAGGCTCACCCCTCCACTTT | - | TRBJ1-6 | TRBV27 | -
CASSLVSGSSTGTQYF | TGCGCCAGCAGCTTGGTATCTGGCAGCTCGACGGGGACCCAGTACTTC | - | TRBJ2-5 | TRBV5-1 | -
CAWSVTTTGNTIYF | TGTGCCTGGAGTGTGACCACTACTGGAAACACCATATATTTT | - | TRBJ1-3 | TRBV30 | -
CASSLVGVENIQYF | TGCGCTAGCAGCTTGGTAGGGGTCGAAAACATTCAGTACTTC | - | TRBJ2-4 | TRBV5-1 | -
CASSGSDRGGYEQYF | TGTGCCAGCAGTGGGAGCGACAGAGGGGGCTACGAGCAGTACTTC | few | TRBJ2-7 | TRBV6-2/TRBV6-3 | -
CASTRDSLSGNTIYF | TGTGCCAGCACCCGGGACAGCCTCTCTGGAAACACCATATATTTT | once | TRBJ1-3 | TRBV3-1/TRBV3-2 | TRBD1